This TCR beta chain is drawn from a study of spatial heterogeneity in lung cancer (dated by TCRdb to the late 2010s). The study in broad terms: The donors were some 72 patients from the lung TRACERx cohort who had early-stage, untreated non-small cell lung cancer. Nonsynonymous mutation counts, determined by whole-exome sequencing of tumor tissue, were related to features of the TCR repertoire. Follow-up PBMC samples were sequenced whenever available, and the median time to follow-up was roughly two years after resection. In non-small cell lung cancer, the study made a quantitative comparison of TCR alpha and beta repertoires among multiple tumor regions, matched nontumor lung and blood. At surgery, both alpha and beta chains were TCR-sequenced in 200 to 250 tumor regions, approximately 64 matched nontumor lung samples and 56 PBMC samples. Beta-chain transcripts were consistently detected in greater numbers than alpha-chain transcripts, which likely reflected higher beta-chain transcript abundance. In the raw uncorrected reads, each unique combination of TCR and UMI appeared more than ten times on average.

What the study reported, not specific to this receptor: Additional single-cell paired TCR alpha and beta sequencing was considered necessary to confirm, at a functional level, the hypothesis that regional TCRs recognize regional mutations. Ubiquitous expanded tumor TCRs were detected in blood more often at tumor resection than at routine follow-up. Only roughly 15 patients were included in the comparisons of baseline and follow-up blood repertoires.

The intended sense of this specimen's time point label: blood at routine non-recurrence follow-up after resection. TCR sequencing used whole RNA extracted from tumor and nontumor lung tissue, or from cryopreserved PBMC samples, without cell sorting. Patients were selected for TCR sequencing only if sufficient RNA was available from at least two tumor regions. This clonotype came up a few times. The antigen this receptor binds is unknown. The record has no base qualities; no much larger clone is one base away. Libraries were constructed by 5' RACE. Instrument on record: NextSeq 500. In the TCR library protocol, a unique molecular identifier was attached to each TCR cDNA molecule so that PCR and sequencing errors could be corrected. The published analysis was carried out like this. TCR identification, UMI-based error correction and CDR3 extraction were performed with Decombinator tools. Expanded TCRs were defined as those above a frequency of 2 per 1,000, corresponding to the top 1% of the tumor frequency distribution. Renyi diversity was calculated using the R vegan package after each repertoire was subsampled 100 times to 5,000 TCRs. CDR3 similarity networks were built from amino acid triplet string-kernel similarity, with CDR3s being connected when pairwise similarity was above 0.82. TCRdb redid the processing of the public reads, applying fastp at Q25 and MiXCR, and retained in-frame beta chains. Each entry merges the rows of one CDR3 protein and shows their most common DNA and genes. TCRdb's processing, not the authors', yielded these V and J calls. For this sample the table gives around 120,000 distinct CDR3 sequences, of which 9.5% to 15% were detected only once. Roughly 15% of the sample lies in the top ten.

Trimming costs V 2 bases and J 1 base, and their ends lie 12 bases apart. The CDR3, cysteine through phenylalanine, is 15 amino acids long. This entry keeps only the CDR3 DNA: 45 bases, framed from base 1. The germline V gene encodes CDR1 MNHEY and CDR2 SMNVEV (reference sequence). The sequence came from a male donor with early-stage non-small cell lung cancer. This specimen was PBMCs, taken at follow-up. The receptor chain draws on TRBV27 and TRBJ2-7; TRBD2 might be the D gene, on 5 matching bases. The DNA reads as follows: TGTGCCAGCAGTTTAAGCCCTACTAGGTCCTACGAGCAGTACTTC. It codes for CASSLSPTRSYEQYF.